This entry concerns a single TCR beta chain. The sample comes from a study of blood T cell repertoires in COVID-19. The V segment lost 5 bases and the J segment 1 base; nucleotides outside the gene matches: 15. This CDR3 is built from 19 residues. Germline lookup yields CDR1 SGHAT and CDR2 FQNNGV. Generated by immunoSEQ multiplex PCR, the TCRdb table keeps only in-frame clones and is missing some. The sample consists of roughly 140,000 clones, 85% to 90% of them appearing once. Sequencing was done on a sample of peripheral blood. The J gene is TRBJ2-4, the V gene TRBV11-2; 9 nucleotides align to TRBD1. This sequence originates from an older woman with active COVID-19. CDR3: CASSLGGGTGGLAKNIQYF. CDR3 sequence (DNA): TGTGCCAGCAGCCTAGGGGGGGGCACAGGGGGCCTTGCCAAAAACATTCAGTACTTC.